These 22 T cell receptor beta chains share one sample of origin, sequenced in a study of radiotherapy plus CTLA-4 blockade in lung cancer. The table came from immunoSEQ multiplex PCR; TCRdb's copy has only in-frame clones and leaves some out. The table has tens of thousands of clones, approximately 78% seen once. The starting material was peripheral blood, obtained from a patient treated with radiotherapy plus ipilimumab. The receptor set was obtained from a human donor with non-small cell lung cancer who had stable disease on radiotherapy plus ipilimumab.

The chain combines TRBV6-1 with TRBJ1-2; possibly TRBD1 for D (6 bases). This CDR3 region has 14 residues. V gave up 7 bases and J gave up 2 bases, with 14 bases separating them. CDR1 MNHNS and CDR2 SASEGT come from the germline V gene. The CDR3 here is CASKYTGYNYGYTF. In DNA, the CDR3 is TGTGCCAGCAAATATACAGGGTACAACTATGGCTACACCTTC.

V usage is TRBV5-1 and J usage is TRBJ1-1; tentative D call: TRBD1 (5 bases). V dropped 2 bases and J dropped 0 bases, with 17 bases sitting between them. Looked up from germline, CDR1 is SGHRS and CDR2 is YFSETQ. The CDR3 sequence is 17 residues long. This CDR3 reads CASSFFGTVGMNTEAFF. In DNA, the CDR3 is TGCGCCAGCAGCTTTTTTGGGACGGTGGGGATGAACACTGAAGCTTTCTTT.

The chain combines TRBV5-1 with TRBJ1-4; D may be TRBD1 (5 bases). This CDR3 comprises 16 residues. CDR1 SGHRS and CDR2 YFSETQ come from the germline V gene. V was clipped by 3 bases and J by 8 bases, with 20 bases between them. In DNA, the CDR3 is TGCGCCAGCAGCTGGGGGACTCTTCAAACTGGGGAAAAACTGTTTTTT. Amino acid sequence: CASSWGTLQTGEKLFF.

The CDR3 protein is CASSLNRNGYTF. CDR3 bases: TGTGCCAGCAGCTTAAACCGGAATGGCTACACCTTC. V gene TRBV5-4 combines with J gene TRBJ1-2; D is unclear. Trimming took off 2 bases at V and 6 bases at J, with 8 bases between the two ends. The CDR3 loop spans 12 amino acids. Germline CDR1 is SGHNT and CDR2 is YYREEE (reference sequence).

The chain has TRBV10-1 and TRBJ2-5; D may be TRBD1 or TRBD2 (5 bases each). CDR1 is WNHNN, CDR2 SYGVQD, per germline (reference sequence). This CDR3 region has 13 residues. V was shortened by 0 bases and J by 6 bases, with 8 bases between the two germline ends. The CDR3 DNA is TGCGCCAGCAGTGAGTCAGGGACCAAGACCCAGTACTTC. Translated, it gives CASSESGTKTQYF.

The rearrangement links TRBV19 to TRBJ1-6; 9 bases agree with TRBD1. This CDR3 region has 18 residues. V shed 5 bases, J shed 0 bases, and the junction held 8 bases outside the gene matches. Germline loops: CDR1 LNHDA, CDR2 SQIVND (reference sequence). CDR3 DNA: TGTGCCAGTAGTCTCATGACAGGGGGTAGCTCCTATAATTCACCCCTCCACTTT. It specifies CASSLMTGGSSYNSPLHF.

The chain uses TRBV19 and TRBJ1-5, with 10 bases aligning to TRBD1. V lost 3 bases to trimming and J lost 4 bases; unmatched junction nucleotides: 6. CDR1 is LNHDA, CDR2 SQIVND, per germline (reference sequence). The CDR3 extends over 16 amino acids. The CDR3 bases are TGTGCCAGTAGTATCCGAAGGACAGGGGGAAATCAGCCCCAGCATTTT. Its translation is CASSIRRTGGNQPQHF.

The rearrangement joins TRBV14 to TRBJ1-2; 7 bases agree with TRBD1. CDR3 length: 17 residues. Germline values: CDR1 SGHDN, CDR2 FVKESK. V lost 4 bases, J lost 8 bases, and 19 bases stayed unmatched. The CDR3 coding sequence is TGTGCCAGCAGCCGGGACAGTCTAATGAACCCGTTTATGGGCTACACCTTC. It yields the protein CASSRDSLMNPFMGYTF.

CDR3 protein: CASSILAGGQETQYF. The CDR3 DNA reads as TGTGCCAGTAGTATCCTCGCGGGGGGGCAAGAGACCCAGTACTTC. The gene calls are TRBV19 and TRBJ2-5, with 9 positions matching TRBD2. Germline trimming cut 3 bases from V and 2 bases from J; bases unmatched to any gene: 4. Looked up from germline, CDR1 is LNHDA and CDR2 is SQIVND (reference sequence). The CDR3 totals 15 residues.

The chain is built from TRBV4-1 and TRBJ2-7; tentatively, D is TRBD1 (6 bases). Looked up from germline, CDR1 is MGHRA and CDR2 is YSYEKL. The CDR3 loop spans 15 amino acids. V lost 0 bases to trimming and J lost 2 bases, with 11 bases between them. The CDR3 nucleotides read TGCGCCAGCAGCCAAGAGGGGGCAGGCCCCTACGAGCAGTACTTC. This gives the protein CASSQEGAGPYEQYF.

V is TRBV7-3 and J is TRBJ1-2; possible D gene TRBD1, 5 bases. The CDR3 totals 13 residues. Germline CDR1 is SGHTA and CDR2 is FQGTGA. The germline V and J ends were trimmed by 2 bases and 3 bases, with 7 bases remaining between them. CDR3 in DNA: TGTGCCAGCAGCTTAGGAGGGGACTATGGCTACACCTTC. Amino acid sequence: CASSLGGDYGYTF. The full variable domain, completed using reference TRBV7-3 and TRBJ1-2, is GAGVSQTPSNKVTEKGKYVELRCDPISGHTALYWYRQSLGQGPEFLIYFQGTGAADDSGLPNDRFFAVRPEGSVSTLKIQRTERGDSAVYLCASSLGGDYGYTFGSGTRLTVV.

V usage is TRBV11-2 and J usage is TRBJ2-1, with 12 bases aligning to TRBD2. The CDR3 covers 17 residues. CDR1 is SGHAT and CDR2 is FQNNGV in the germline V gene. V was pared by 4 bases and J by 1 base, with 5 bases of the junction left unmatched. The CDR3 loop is CASSSASGGASYNEQFF. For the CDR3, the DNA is TGTGCCAGCAGCTCGGCTAGCGGGGGGGCATCCTACAATGAGCAGTTCTTC.

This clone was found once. This CDR3 is CASSFSSTGSTEAFF. The CDR3 bases are TGTGCCAGCAGTTTTTCTTCGACAGGGAGCACTGAAGCTTTCTTT. The V and J genes are TRBV27 and TRBJ1-1; 7 bases agree with TRBD1. Germline trimming cut 3 bases from V and 4 bases from J; bases unmatched to any gene: 8. CDR1 MNHEY and CDR2 SMNVEV come from the germline V gene (reference sequence). The CDR3 is 15 amino acids.

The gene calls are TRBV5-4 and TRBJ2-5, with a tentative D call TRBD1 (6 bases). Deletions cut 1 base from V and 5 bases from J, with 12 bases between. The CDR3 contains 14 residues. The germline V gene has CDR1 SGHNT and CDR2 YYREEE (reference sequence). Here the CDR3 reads CASSLYTGKETQYF. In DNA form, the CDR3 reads TGTGCCAGCAGCTTGTACACAGGGAAGGAGACCCAGTACTTC.

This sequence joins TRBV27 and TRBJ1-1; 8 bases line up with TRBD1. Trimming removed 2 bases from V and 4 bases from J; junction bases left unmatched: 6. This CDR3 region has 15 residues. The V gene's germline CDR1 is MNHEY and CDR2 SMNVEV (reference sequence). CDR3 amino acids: CASSLGQGAGTEAFF. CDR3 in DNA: TGTGCCAGCAGTTTAGGTCAGGGGGCAGGCACTGAAGCTTTCTTT.

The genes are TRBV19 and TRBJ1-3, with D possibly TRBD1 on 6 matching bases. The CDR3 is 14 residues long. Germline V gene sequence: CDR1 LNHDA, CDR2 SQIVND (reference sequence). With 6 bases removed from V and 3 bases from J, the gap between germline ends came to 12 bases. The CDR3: CASRRQESGNTIYF. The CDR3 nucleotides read TGTGCCAGTAGGAGACAGGAGAGTGGAAACACCATATATTTT.

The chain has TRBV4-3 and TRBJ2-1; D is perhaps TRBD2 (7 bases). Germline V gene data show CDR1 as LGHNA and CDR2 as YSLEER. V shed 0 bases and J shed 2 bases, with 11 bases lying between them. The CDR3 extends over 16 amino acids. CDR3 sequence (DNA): TGCGCCAGCAGCCAAGACCCGGGGGGCCCCTACAATGAGCAGTTCTTC. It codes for CASSQDPGGPYNEQFF.

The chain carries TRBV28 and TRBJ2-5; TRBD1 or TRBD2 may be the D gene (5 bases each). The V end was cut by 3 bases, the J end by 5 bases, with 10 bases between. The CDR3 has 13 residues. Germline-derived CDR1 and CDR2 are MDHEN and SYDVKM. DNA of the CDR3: TGTGCCAGCAGTTTGGTAGGGACGGAGACCCAGTACTTC. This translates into CASSLVGTETQYF.

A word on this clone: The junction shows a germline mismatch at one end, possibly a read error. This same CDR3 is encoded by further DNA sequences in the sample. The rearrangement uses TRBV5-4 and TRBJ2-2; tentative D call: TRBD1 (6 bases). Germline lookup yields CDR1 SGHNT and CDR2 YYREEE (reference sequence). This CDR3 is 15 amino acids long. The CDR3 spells CASSMGAYSTGELFF. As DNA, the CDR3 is TGTGCCAGCAGCATGGGGGCCTATTCCACCGGGGAGCTGTTCTTT.

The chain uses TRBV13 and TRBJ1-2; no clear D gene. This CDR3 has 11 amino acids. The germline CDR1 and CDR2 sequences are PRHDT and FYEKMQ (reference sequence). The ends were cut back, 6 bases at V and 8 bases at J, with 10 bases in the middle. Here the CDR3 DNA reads TGTGCCAGCAGGGTGGTCCGAGGCTACACCTTC. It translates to CASRVVRGYTF.

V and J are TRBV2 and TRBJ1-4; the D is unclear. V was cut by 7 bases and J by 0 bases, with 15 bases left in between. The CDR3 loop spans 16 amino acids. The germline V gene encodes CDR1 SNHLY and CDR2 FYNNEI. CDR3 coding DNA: TGTGCCAGCACCGGAGGACGTGTTTCAACTAATGAAAAACTGTTTTTT. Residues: CASTGGRVSTNEKLFF.

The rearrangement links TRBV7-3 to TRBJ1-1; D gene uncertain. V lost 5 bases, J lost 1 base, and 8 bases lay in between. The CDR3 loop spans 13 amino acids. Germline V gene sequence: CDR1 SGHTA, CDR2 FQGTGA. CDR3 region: CASSPQSNTEAFF. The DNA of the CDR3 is TGTGCCAGCAGCCCTCAGTCGAACACTGAAGCTTTCTTT.